The following is a TCR beta chain sequence with its context. Sequencing used immunoSEQ multiplex PCR; TCRdb keeps in-frame clones, though not all of them. The table records approximately 60,000 clones, around 81% of them present only once. After thawing and overnight rest, PBMC were stained with GMM-loaded CD1B tetramer, viability dye and anti-CD3 for sorting. CD1B tetramers were loaded with Rhodococcus equi-derived C32 glucose monomycolate. Before cryopreservation, the sorted PBMC lost their CD14-expressing monocytes. About 100,000 tetramer-negative cells were sorted from each donor. The source of the sample is a study of T cells in tuberculosis. Study-level background: T cells were selected with CD1B tetramers loaded with glucose monomycolate.

V dropped 4 bases and J dropped 9; count of bases not matched to a gene: 9. The germline V gene encodes CDR1 LGHNT and CDR2 FRNRAP. This CDR3 is 14 amino acids long. The V and J genes are TRBV12-5 and TRBJ2-1, with 7 bases aligning to TRBD1. The specimen was CD1b-GMM tetramer-negative cells sorted from PBMCs. This receptor was obtained from an adult woman with latent tuberculosis. The CDR3 spells CASGSGTVSFEQFF. CDR3 DNA sequence: TGTGCTAGTGGTTCCGGGACAGTTTCTTTTGAGCAGTTCTTC.